Below, 20 T cell receptor beta chains from the same sample are listed, as sequenced in a study of tumor-infiltrating lymphocytes in primary liver carcinoma. Total RNA amounting to roughly 0.5 ug was the source from which TCR beta cDNA was made with a constant-region primer. Each TCR beta library was derived from three nested multiplex PCR rounds that employed slightly modified ARM-PCR. Investigators reported that the first two PCR rounds, at about 9 cycles each, used TRBV1-TRBV30 forward primers with a C-beta reverse primer. TCRdb itself ran the multiplex PCR reads through MiXCR, one entry per CDR3 protein. This sample has about 50,000 distinct CDR3 sequences; 65% to 85% occur once, and the top ten carry approximately 25%. The tissue used was unsorted bulk material of about 19-33 mg. RNA and DNA were co-extracted from it with the AllPrep DNA/RNA mini kit. Sequenced: liver tumor tissue from sampling region 5. The subset: tumor region T5, tumor centre. These receptor sequences come from a man in his forties with primary liver carcinoma and hepatitis B virus infection.

J is TRBJ2-2 and V is TRBV11-2; 11 bases are a match to TRBD2. Germline loops: CDR1 SGHAT, CDR2 FQNNGV. The CDR3 covers 18 residues. Unmatched junction bases numbered 12, after V lost 6 bases and J lost 3 bases. Written as DNA, the CDR3 is TGTGCCAGCAGTAGGGACGCCCCGGGACTAGCGGACACCGGGGAGCTGTTTTTT. Translated: CASSRDAPGLADTGELFF. Based on the CDR3 plus reference TRBV11-2 and TRBJ2-2, the full variable domain is EAGVAQSPRYKIIEKRQSVAFWCNPISGHATLYWYQQILGQGPKLLIQFQNNGVVDDSQLPKDRFSAERLKGVDSTLKIQPAKLEDSAVYLCASSRDAPGLADTGELFFGEGSRLTVL.

This chain joins TRBV9 and TRBJ2-3; perhaps D is TRBD1 or TRBD2 (6 bases each). Trimming shortened V by 3 bases and J by 8 bases, and 16 bases separated the two germline ends. This CDR3 has 14 amino acids. Per the germline V gene, CDR1 is SGDLS and CDR2 is YYNGEE. CDR3 in amino acids: CASSEATEGGTQYF. DNA of the CDR3: TGTGCCAGCAGCGAAGCAACGGAGGGGGGTACGCAGTATTTT.

This clonotype was detected ten times or more. The chain links TRBV6-1 to TRBJ2-7; possibly TRBD1 for D (6 bases). V was cut by 6 bases and J by 4 bases, with 16 bases left in between. Germline CDR1 MNHNS, CDR2 SASEGT. This CDR3 spans 14 amino acids. The DNA for the CDR3 is TGTGCCAGCAGCTCCGGGACAAAACTATACGAGCAGTACTTC. This gives the protein CASSSGTKLYEQYF.

The V call is TRBV20-1, the J call TRBJ1-2; TRBD1 aligns across 7 bases. Per germline, CDR1 DFQATT and CDR2 SNEGSKA (reference sequence). V was pared by 3 bases and J by 4 bases, with 5 bases of the junction left unmatched. The CDR3 is made up of 13 amino acids. The CDR3 coding sequence is TGCAGTGCTAGGACAGGGAGGGTCTATGGCTACACCTTC. Amino acid sequence: CSARTGRVYGYTF.

This clonotype appeared many times. The chain couples TRBV9 to TRBJ2-1, with a tentative D call TRBD2 (6 bases). The germline gives CDR1 SGDLS, CDR2 YYNGEE. CDR3 length equals 14 residues. V lost 4 bases and J 5 bases, leaving 13 bases between the germline ends. This CDR3 is CASSHGRDNNEQFF. For the CDR3, the DNA is TGTGCCAGCAGCCATGGGCGGGATAACAATGAGCAGTTCTTC.

The chain links TRBV12-3 or TRBV12-4 to TRBJ2-7; TRBD2 aligns across 11 bases. This CDR3 region has 15 residues. The V and J ends lost 7 bases and 3 bases, in that order; junction bases with no gene match: 8. The CDR3 DNA is TGTGCCAGCACACTAGCGGGAGTTCTTAGCTACGAGCAGTACTTC. As protein: CASTLAGVLSYEQYF.

To note about this clonotype: Possible read error: a much larger clone is one base away. The genes are TRBV27 and TRBJ2-5; no firm D call. The CDR3 has 13 amino acids. The germline V gene encodes CDR1 MNHEY and CDR2 SMNVEV (reference sequence). Written as DNA, the CDR3 is TGTGCCTGCAGTCCGTTCCCCCGGGAGACCCAGTACTTC. This translates into CACSPFPRETQYF.

In its sample, this clonotype was seen many times. The CDR3 protein is CAWSGLAGPDTQYF. CDR3 sequence (DNA): TGTGCCTGGAGTGGACTAGCGGGACCAGATACGCAGTATTTT. This chain connects TRBV30 to TRBJ2-3; TRBD2 matches at 11 bases. Trimming took 1 base from V and 4 from J; bases not matched to a gene: 1. This CDR3 is 14 amino acids long. CDR1 and CDR2 from the germline V gene are GTSNPN and SVGIG (reference sequence).

This chain connects TRBV12-3 or TRBV12-4 to TRBJ1-1; D is undetermined. This CDR3 comprises 14 residues. V lost 5 bases and J lost 4, with 14 bases in between. CDR3: CASSPQHGSTEAFF. For the CDR3, the DNA is TGTGCCAGCAGTCCCCAACATGGTAGCACTGAAGCTTTCTTT.

The chain links TRBV19 to TRBJ1-1; TRBD1 matches at 7 bases. The CDR3 spans 13 residues. Germline lookup yields CDR1 LNHDA and CDR2 SQIVND (reference sequence). After removal of 7 bases from V and 8 bases from J, the junction contained 10 bases not matched to a gene. This CDR3 reads CASNIDRAGEAFF. The CDR3 DNA follows: TGTGCCAGTAATATCGACAGGGCAGGGGAAGCTTTCTTT.

Details on this clonotype: At one of its ends the junction is not consistent with the germline gene, which may arise from a read error. This chain links TRBV11-2 with TRBJ2-7; D tentatively reads TRBD1 or TRBD2 (6 bases each). In germline, CDR1 is SGHAT, CDR2 FQNNGV. This CDR3 is built from 12 residues. CDR3 sequence (DNA): TGTGCCCGCACTCCCGGGGGCTACGAGCAATACTTC. Translation: CARTPGGYEQYF. Full variable domain (outside the CDR3, taken from reference TRBV11-2 and TRBJ2-7): EAGVAQSPRYKIIEKRQSVAFWCNPISGHATLYWYQQILGQGPKLLIQFQNNGVVDDSQLPKDRFSAERLKGVDSTLKIQPAKLEDSAVYLCARTPGGYEQYFGPGTRLTVT.

With regard to this clonotype: One junction end disagrees with the germline gene, perhaps due to a read error. V gene TRBV11-2 combines with J gene TRBJ1-6, with TRBD1 matching over 8 bases. CDR1 and CDR2 (germline): SGHAT, FQNNGV. This CDR3 contains 14 residues. DNA for the CDR3: TGTGCCAGCAGCCTACACAGGGGGTTTTCAGCCCTCCACTTT. Its translation is CASSLHRGFSALHF.

With respect to this clonotype: Compared with germline, one end of the junction differs, possibly owing to a read error. The V and J genes are TRBV7-9 and TRBJ1-2; the match to TRBD1 covers 11 bases. In germline, CDR1 is SEHNR, CDR2 FQNEAQ (reference sequence). This CDR3 has 14 amino acids. CDR3 amino acids: CTSRWDRGFHGYTF. In DNA form, the CDR3 reads TGTACTAGCAGATGGGACAGGGGGTTTCATGGTTACACCTTC.

The table lists this clonotype with a count of one. At one end, the junction sequence differs from germline, possibly due to a read error. The chain couples TRBV11-2 to TRBJ2-1; 7 bases fit TRBD2. CDR1 and CDR2 (germline): SGHAT, FQNNGV. The CDR3 has 15 amino acids. The CDR3 DNA is TGTACCAGCGGCTTAGGCTCGGGAGGATGGGGTGAGCAGTTCTTC. It encodes CTSGLGSGGWGEQFF.

To note about this clonotype: One end of the junction fails to match germline, which may point to a read error. The rearrangement joins TRBV7-9 to TRBJ2-7; no clear D gene. This CDR3 is built from 14 residues. Germline CDR1 is SEHNR and CDR2 is FQNEAQ (reference sequence). The CDR3: CASSTTGPSYEQYF. The CDR3 nucleotides read TGTGCTAGCAGTACTACGGGCCCCTCATACGAGCAGTACTTC. Full variable domain (rest looked up from reference TRBV7-9 and TRBJ2-7): DTGVSQNPRHKITKRGQNVTFRCDPISEHNRLYWYRQTLGQGPEFLTYFQNEAQLEKSRLLSDRFSAERPKGSFSTLEIQRTEQGDSAMYLCASSTTGPSYEQYFGPGTRLTVT.

This clonotype has only a few counts. The junction departs from germline at one end; a sequencing error may be responsible. The CDR3 protein is CAGSPRDGQGIHEQFF. Written as DNA, the CDR3 is TGTGCCGGCAGCCCCCGAGACGGTCAGGGTATTCATGAGCAGTTCTTC. The chain uses TRBV4-2 and TRBJ2-1; possibly TRBD1 for D (5 bases). The CDR3 sequence is 16 residues long. From germline, CDR1 is LGHNA and CDR2 YNFKEQ.

With regard to this clonotype: Mismatch with germline at one junction end may stem from a read error. The chain has TRBV7-9 and TRBJ2-1; D remains ambiguous. The CDR3 loop spans 13 amino acids. Germline lookup yields CDR1 SEHNR and CDR2 FQNEAQ (reference sequence). The CDR3 loop reads CVSSQSPVNEQFF. CDR3 coding DNA: TGTGTCAGCAGCCAATCTCCGGTGAATGAGCAGTTCTTC.

For this clonotype: Compared with germline, one end of the junction differs, possibly owing to a read error. The chain combines TRBV29-1 with TRBJ2-1; TRBD2 matches at 7 bases. CDR3 size: 15 residues. Germline V CDR1 and CDR2: SQVTM, ANQGSEA. The DNA of the CDR3 is TGTAGCGTTGGACTAGAGGGAGGGTTCTACAATGAGCACTTCTTC. Translated: CSVGLEGGFYNEHFF.

As for this clonotype: This likely comes from a read error, as the CDR3 has no conserved phenylalanine or tryptophan at its end. The chain uses TRBV28 and TRBJ2-1; TRBD2 matches 7 bases. CDR1 and CDR2 (germline): MDHEN, SYDVKM. The CDR3 sequence is 14 residues long. This CDR3 is CASILTSDCNEQFI. CDR3 sequence (DNA): TGTGCCAGCATTTTAACTAGCGACTGCAATGAGCAGTTCATC.

Notes on this clonotype: Since no conserved phenylalanine or tryptophan closes the CDR3, a read error is the likely cause. The gene calls are TRBV11-2 and TRBJ2-6; 8 nucleotides align to TRBD1. The CDR3 totals 21 residues. Germline V CDR1 and CDR2: SGHAT, FQNNGV. The CDR3 protein is CASGMGGDRGISLSGTNVLTL. The CDR3 DNA reads TGTGCCAGCGGCATGGGGGGAGACAGGGGCATTTCCCTCTCTGGGACCAACGTCCTGACTCTC.